Included here is one T cell receptor (beta chain) sequence, with context. This specimen comes from a study of blood T cells in healthy people across ages. Through a sample-barcoded 5' primer and a J-beta primer mix, a second PCR was run for roughly 7 to 12 cycles. TCRdb ran MiXCR on the 5' RACE reads and lists one entry per CDR3 protein. In the table there are hundreds of thousands of distinct CDR3 sequences, around 40% of which are singletons. This CDR3 comprises 15 residues. V lost 5 bases, J lost 11 bases, and 17 bases stayed unmatched. Germline CDR1 reads SGHTA; CDR2 reads FQGNSA. Investigators took around 11 milliliters of peripheral blood from every donor.

This TCR came from a woman between 55 and 75 years old in good health. The sample comprised blood. The chain joins TRBV7-2 to TRBJ2-5; the match to TRBD2 covers 7 bases. The CDR3 nucleotides read TGTGCCAGCAGCCCCAGCGGGAACCTACGAGTGGGGCAGTACTTC. The encoded protein is CASSPSGNLRVGQYF.